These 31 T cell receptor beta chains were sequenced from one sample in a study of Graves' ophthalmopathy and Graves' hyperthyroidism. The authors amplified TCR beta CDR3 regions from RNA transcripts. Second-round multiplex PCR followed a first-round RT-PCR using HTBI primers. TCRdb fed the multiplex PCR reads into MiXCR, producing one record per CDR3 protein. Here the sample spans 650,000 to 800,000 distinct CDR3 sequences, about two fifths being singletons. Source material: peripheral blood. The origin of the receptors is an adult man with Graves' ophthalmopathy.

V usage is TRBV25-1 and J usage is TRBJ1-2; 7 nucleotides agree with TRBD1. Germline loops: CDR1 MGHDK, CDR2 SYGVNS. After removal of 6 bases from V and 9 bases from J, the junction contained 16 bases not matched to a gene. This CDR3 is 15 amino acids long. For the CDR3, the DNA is TGTGCCAGCAGCTTAGTTCCGGGACAGCCTAACAGCTACACCTTC. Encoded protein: CASSLVPGQPNSYTF.

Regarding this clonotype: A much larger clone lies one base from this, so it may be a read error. In nucleotides, the CDR3 is TGTGCCAGCAGCACTGAAGTGCGTACCGGGGAGCCGTTTTTT. It codes for CASSTEVRTGEPFF. The chain joins TRBV7-9 to TRBJ2-2; D might be TRBD2 (5 bases). The CDR3 runs 14 residues. Germline values: CDR1 SEHNR, CDR2 FQNEAQ (reference sequence). The full variable domain, completed using reference TRBV7-9 and TRBJ2-2, is DTGVSQNPRHKITKRGQNVTFRCDPISEHNRLYWYRQTLGQGPEFLTYFQNEAQLEKSRLLSDRFSAERPKGSFSTLEIQRTEQGDSAMYLCASSTEVRTGEPFFGEGSRLTVL.

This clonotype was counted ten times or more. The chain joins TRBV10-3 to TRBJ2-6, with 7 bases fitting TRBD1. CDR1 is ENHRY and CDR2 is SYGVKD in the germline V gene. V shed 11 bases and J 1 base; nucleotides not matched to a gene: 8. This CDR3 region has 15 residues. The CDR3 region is CAARGTASGANVLTF. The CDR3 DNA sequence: TGTGCCGCCAGGGGGACAGCTTCTGGGGCCAACGTCCTGACTTTC.

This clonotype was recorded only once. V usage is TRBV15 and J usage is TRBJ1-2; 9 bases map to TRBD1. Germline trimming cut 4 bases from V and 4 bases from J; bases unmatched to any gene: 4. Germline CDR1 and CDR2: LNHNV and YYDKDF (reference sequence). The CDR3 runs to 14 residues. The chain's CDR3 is CATSTDRGRYGYTF. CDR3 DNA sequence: TGTGCCACCAGCACGGACAGGGGTCGCTATGGCTACACCTTC.

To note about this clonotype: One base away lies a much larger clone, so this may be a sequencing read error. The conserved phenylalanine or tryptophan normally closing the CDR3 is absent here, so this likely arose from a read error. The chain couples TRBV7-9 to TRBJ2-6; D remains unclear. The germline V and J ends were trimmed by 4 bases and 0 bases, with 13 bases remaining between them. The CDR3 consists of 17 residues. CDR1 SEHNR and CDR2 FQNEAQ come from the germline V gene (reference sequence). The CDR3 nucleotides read TGTGCCAGCAGCTCTCGTGAAACCTCCTCTGGGGCCAACGTCCTGACTCTC. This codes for CASSSRETSSGANVLTL.

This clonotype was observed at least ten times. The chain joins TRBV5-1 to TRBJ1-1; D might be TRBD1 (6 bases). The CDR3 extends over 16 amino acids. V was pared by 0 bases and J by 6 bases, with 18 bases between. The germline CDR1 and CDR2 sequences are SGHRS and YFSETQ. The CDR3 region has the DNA TGCGCCAGCAGCTTGGCCCTGGGCCAGGGGTGGGCTGAAGCTTTCTTT. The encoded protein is CASSLALGQGWAEAFF. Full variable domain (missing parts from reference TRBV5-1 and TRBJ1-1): KAGVTQTPRYLIKTRGQQVTLSCSPISGHRSVSWYQQTPGQGLQFLFEYFSETQRNKGNFPGRFSGRQFSNSRSEMNVSTLELGDSALYLCASSLALGQGWAEAFFGQGTRLTVV.

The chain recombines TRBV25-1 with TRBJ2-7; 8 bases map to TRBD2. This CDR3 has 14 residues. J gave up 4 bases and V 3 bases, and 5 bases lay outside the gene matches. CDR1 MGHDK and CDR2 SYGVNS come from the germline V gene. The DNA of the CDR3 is TGTGCCAGCAGTGACACCGGGGGGGGTTACGAGCAGTACTTC. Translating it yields CASSDTGGGYEQYF.

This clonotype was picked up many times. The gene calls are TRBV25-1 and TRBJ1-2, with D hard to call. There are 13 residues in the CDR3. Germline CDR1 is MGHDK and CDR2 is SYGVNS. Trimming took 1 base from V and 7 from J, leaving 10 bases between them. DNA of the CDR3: TGTGCCAGCAGTGAATTAGCTGGGGTTGGCTACACCTTC. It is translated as CASSELAGVGYTF.

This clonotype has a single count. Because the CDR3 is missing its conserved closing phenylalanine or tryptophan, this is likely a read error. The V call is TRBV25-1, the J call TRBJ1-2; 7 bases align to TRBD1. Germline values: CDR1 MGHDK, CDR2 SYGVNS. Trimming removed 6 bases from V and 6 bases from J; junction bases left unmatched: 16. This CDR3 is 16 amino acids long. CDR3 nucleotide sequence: TGTGCCAGCAGCCCGCCCCAACGGACAGGTCAACATGGCTACACCCTC. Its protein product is CASSPPQRTGQHGYTL.

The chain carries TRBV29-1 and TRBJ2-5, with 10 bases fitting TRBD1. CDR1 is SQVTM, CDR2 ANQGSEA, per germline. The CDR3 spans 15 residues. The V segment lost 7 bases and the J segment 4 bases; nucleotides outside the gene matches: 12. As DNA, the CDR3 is TGCAGCGCCACCATCTCCGGGACAGGGGCAGAGACCCAGTACTTC. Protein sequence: CSATISGTGAETQYF.

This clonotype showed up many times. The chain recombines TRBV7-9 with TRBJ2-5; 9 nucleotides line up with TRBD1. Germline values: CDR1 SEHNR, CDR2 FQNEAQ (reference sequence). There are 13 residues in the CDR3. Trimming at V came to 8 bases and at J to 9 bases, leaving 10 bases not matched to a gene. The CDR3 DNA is TGTGCCAGCGGCCCCGGGACAGGGAGGGCCCAGTACTTC. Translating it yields CASGPGTGRAQYF.

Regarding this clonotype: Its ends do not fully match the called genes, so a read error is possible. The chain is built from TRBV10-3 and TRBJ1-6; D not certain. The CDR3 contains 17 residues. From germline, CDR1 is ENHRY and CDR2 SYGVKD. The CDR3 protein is CASSYSTSGSLNSPLHF. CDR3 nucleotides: TGTGCCAGCAGTTACTCGACCTCCGGGAGCCTTAATTCACCCCTCCACTTT.

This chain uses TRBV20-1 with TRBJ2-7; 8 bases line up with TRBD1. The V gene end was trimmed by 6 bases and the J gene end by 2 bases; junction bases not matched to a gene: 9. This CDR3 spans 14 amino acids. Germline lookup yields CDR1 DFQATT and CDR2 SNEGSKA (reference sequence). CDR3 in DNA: TGCAGTGCCAGTGGACCAGGGGGCACCTACGAGCAGTACTTC. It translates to CSASGPGGTYEQYF.

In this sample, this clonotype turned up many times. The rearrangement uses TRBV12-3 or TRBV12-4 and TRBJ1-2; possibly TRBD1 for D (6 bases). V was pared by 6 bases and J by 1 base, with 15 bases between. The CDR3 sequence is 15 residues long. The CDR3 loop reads CASSPGGPINYGYTF. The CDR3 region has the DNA TGTGCCAGCAGCCCCGGGGGGCCAATTAACTATGGCTACACCTTC.

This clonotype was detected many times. CDR3 loop: CSVSGTSNTEAFF. CDR3 in DNA: TGCAGCGTCTCAGGGACATCGAACACTGAAGCTTTCTTT. The rearrangement uses TRBV29-1 and TRBJ1-1; D possibly corresponds to TRBD1 (6 bases). V dropped 6 bases and J dropped 1 base, with 12 bases sitting between them. The length of the CDR3 is 13 residues. Germline CDR1 and CDR2: SQVTM and ANQGSEA.

The CDR3 is CASPDGNYGYTF. In nucleotides, the CDR3 is TGTGCCAGCCCGGACGGGAACTATGGCTACACCTTC. The chain employs TRBV2 and TRBJ1-2; D is undetermined. Between the trimmed V and J ends, which lost 8 bases and 2 bases, there was a span of 9 bases. Germline-derived CDR1 and CDR2 are SNHLY and FYNNEI. The CDR3 runs to 12 residues. Drawing the rest from reference TRBV2 and TRBJ1-2, the complete variable domain is EPEVTQTPSHQVTQMGQEVILRCVPISNHLYFYWYRQILGQKVEFLVSFYNNEISEKSEIFDDQFSVERPDGSNFTLKIRSTKLEDSAMYFCASPDGNYGYTFGSGTRLTVV.

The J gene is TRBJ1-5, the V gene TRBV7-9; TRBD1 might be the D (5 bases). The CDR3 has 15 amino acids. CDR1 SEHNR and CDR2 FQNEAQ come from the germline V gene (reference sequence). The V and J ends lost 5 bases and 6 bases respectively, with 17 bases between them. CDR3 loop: CASSQTAGSGQPQHF. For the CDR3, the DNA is TGTGCCAGCAGCCAGACGGCAGGGTCGGGTCAGCCCCAGCATTTT.

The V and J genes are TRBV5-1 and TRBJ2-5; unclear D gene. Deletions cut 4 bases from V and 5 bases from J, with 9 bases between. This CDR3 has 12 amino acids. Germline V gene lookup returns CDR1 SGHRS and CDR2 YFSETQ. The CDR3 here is CASSLFTETQYF. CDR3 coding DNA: TGCGCCAGCAGCCTCTTTACCGAGACCCAGTACTTC.

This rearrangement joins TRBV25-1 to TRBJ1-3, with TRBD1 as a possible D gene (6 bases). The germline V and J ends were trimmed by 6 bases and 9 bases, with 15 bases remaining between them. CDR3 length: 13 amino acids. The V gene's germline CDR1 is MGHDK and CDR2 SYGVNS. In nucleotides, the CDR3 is TGTGCCAGCAGAGCTGACAGGAGGGGCACCATATATTTT. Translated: CASRADRRGTIYF.

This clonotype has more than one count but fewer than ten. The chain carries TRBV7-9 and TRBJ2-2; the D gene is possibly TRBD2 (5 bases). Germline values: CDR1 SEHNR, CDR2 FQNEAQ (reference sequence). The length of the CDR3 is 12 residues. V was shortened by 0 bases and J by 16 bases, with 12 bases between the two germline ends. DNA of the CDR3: TGTGCCAGCAGCTTAGCGGCCGGGGAGTGGTTTTTT. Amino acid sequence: CASSLAAGEWFF.

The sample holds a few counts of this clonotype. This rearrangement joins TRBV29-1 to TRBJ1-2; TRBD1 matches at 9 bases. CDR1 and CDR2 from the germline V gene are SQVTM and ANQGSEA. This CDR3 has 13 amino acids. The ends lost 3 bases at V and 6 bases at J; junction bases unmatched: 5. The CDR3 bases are TGCAGCGTTGACCCGGGACAGGGAGATGGCTACACCTTC. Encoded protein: CSVDPGQGDGYTF. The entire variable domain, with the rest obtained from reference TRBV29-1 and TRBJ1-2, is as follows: SAVISQKPSRDICQRGTSLTIQCQVDSQVTMMFWYRQQPGQSLTLIATANQGSEATYESGFVIDKFPISRPNLTFSTLTVSNMSPEDSSIYLCSVDPGQGDGYTFGSGTRLTVV.

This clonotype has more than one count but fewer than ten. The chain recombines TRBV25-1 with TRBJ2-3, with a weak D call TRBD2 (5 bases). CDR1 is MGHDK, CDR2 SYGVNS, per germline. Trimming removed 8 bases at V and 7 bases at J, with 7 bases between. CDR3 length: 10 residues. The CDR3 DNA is TGTGCCAGCCAGGACTATACGCAGTATTTT. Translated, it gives CASQDYTQYF.

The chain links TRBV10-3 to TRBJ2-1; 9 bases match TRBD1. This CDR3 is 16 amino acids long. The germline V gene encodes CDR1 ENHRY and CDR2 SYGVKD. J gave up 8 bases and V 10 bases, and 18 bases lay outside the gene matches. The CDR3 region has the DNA TGTGCCACTGTACGTTCGGGACAGGGAGCATCCTATGAGCAGTTCTTC. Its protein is CATVRSGQGASYEQFF.

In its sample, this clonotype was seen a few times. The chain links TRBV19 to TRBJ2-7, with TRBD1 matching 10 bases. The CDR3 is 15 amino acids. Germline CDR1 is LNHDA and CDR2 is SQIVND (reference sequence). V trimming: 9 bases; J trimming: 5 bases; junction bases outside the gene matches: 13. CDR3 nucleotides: TGTGCCAGCTCACCATTAGGGACAGGGGACCACGAGCAGTACTTC. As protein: CASSPLGTGDHEQYF.

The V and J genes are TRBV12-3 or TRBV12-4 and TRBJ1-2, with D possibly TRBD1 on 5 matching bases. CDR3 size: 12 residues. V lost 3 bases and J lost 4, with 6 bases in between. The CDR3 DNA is TGTGCCAGCAGTTTTGGGACCTATGGCTACACCTTC. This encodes CASSFGTYGYTF.

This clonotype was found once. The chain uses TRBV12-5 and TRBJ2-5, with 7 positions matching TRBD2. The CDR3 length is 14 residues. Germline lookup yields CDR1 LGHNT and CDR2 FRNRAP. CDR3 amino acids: CASRWGGGAQPQYF. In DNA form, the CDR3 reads TGTGCCAGCAGGTGGGGGGGGGGAGCTCAGCCCCAGTACTTC.

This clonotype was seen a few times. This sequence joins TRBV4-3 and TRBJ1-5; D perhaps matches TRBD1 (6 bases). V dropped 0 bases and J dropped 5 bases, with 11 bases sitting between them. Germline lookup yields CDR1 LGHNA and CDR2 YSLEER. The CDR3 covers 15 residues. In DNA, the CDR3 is TGCGCCAGCAGCCAAGAGGGGAGGGGGGATCAGCCCCAGCATTTT. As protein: CASSQEGRGDQPQHF.

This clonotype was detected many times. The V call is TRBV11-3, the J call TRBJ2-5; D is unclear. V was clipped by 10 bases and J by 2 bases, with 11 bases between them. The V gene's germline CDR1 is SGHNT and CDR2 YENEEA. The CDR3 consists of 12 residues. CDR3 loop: CATSKSQETQYF. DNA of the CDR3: TGTGCCACCTCGAAGTCGCAAGAGACCCAGTACTTC.

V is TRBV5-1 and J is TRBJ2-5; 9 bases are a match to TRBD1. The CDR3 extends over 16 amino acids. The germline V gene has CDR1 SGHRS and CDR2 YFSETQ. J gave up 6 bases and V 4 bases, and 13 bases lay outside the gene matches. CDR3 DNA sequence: TGCGCCAGCAGCGGGCCCCGGACAGGGGTCGGAAAGACCCAGTACTTC. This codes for CASSGPRTGVGKTQYF.

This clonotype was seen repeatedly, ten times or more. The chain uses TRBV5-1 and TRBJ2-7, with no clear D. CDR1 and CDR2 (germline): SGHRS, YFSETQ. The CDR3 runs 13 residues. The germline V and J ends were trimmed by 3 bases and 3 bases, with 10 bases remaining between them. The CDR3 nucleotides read TGCGCCAGCAGCTCACGAAAGGGCTACGAGCAGTACTTC. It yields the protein CASSSRKGYEQYF. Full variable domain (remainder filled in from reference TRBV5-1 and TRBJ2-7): KAGVTQTPRYLIKTRGQQVTLSCSPISGHRSVSWYQQTPGQGLQFLFEYFSETQRNKGNFPGRFSGRQFSNSRSEMNVSTLELGDSALYLCASSSRKGYEQYFGPGTRLTVT.

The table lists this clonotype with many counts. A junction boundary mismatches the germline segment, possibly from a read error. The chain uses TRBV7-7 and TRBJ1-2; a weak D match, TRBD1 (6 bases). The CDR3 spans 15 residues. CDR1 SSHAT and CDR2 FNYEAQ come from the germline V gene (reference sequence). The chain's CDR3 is CASSLGSGHKRGYTF. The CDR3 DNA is TGTGCTAGCAGCTTAGGGTCGGGACACAAAAGGGGCTACACCTTC.